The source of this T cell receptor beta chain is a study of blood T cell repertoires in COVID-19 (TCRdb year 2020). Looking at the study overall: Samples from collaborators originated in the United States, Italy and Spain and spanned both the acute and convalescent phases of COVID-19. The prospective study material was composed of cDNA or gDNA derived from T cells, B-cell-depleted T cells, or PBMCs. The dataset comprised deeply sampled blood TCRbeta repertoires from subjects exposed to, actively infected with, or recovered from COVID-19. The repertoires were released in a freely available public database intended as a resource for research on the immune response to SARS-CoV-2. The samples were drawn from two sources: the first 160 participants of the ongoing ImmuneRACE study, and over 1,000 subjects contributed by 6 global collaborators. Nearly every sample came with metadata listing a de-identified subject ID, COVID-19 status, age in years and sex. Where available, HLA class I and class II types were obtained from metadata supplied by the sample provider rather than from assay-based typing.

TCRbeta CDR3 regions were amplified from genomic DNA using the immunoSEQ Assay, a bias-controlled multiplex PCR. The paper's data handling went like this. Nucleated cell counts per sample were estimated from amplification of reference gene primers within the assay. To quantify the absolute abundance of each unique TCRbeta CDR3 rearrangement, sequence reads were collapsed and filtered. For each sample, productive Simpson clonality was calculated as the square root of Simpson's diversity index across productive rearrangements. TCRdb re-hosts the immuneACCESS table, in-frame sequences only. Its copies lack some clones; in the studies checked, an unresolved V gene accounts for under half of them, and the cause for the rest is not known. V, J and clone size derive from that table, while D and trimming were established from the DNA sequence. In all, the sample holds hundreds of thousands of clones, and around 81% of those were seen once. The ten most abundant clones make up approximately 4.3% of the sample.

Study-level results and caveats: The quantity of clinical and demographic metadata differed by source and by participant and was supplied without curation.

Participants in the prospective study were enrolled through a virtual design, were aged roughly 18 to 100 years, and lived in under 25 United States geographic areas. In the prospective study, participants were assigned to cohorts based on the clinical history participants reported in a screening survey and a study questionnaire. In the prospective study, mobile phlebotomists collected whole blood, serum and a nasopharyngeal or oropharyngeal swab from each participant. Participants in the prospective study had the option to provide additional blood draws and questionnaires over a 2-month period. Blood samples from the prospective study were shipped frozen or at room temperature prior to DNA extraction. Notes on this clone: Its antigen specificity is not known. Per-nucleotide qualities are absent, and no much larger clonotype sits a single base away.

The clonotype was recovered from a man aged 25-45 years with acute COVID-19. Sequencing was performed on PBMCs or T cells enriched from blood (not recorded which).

The DNA is TGTGCCAGTAGTCCACAGGGCATGAACACTGAAGCTTTCTTT. This is translated as CASSPQGMNTEAFF. The chain employs TRBV19 and TRBJ1-1; TRBD1 is a weak D gene call, 6 bases matching. V gives up 5 bases and J gives up 0 bases, and the segment between their germline ends measures 10 bases. The CDR3 sequence holds 14 residues, the cysteine and phenylalanine included. Here the CDR3 DNA is all that survives: 42 bases in frame from base 1. CDR1 is given as LNHDA and CDR2 as SQIVND, both from the germline V gene (reference sequence). Reference TRBV19 and TRBJ1-1 genes cover what lies past the CDR3, so the full variable domain is DGGITQSPKYLFRKEGQNVTLSCEQNLNHDAMYWYRQDPGQGLRLIYYSQIVNDFQKGDIAEGYSVSREKKESFPLTVTSAQKNPTAFYLCASSPQGMNTEAFFGQGTRLTVV.